A selection of T cell receptor beta chains follows, all from one sample in a study of beta chain features in type 1 diabetes. Here immunoSEQ multiplex PCR was the method, and the copy in TCRdb shows in-frame clones only, minus some. In the table there are approximately 200,000 clones, 9.6% of which are singletons. The specimen was naive CD4+ T cells from blood. Receptors were obtained from a woman aged 18 to 35 in good health. CDR3s include the opening cysteine and the closing phenylalanine or tryptophan. A D gene is named only where the DNA matches it firmly. For some rows the clone size is stated as once, few or many, or as a class when expanded; others skip it.

CASSDRGQTNEKLFF,TGTGCCAGCAGTGACAGGGGGCAGACTAATGAAAAACTGTTTTTT,TRBD1,TRBV2,TRBJ1-4,few
CSATSTVSSYEQYF,TGCAGCGCGACTTCGACTGTAAGCTCCTACGAGCAGTACTTC,-,TRBV29-1,TRBJ2-7,-
CASSFEGTGYTF,TGTGCCAGCAGTTTCGAGGGAACGGGCTACACCTTC,-,TRBV28,TRBJ1-2,-
CASSPRTGNTEAFF,TGCGCCAGCAGCCCTAGGACAGGGAACACTGAAGCTTTCTTT,TRBD1,TRBV5-1,TRBJ1-1,-
CAWGQGGNSPLHF,TGTGCCTGGGGCCAGGGGGGTAATTCACCCCTCCACTTT,TRBD1,TRBV7-2,TRBJ1-6,few
CASSDSGSVYGYTF,TGCGCCAGCAGCGACTCCGGATCCGTCTATGGCTACACCTTC,-,TRBV5-1,TRBJ1-2,-
CASSRWQGTYEQYF,TGTGCCAGCAGCCGGTGGCAGGGTACCTACGAGCAGTACTTC,-,TRBV5-4,TRBJ2-7,-
CASIYWRESQETQYF,TGTGCCAGCATATATTGGCGGGAGTCCCAAGAGACCCAGTACTTC,TRBD2,TRBV6-1,TRBJ2-5,-
CASSSGGLAGGFGETQYF,TGCGCCAGCAGCTCTGGAGGTCTAGCGGGCGGCTTCGGGGAGACCCAGTACTTC,TRBD2,TRBV5-1,TRBJ2-5,few
CASSVTGVVGELFF,TGTGCCAGCAGCGTCACAGGGGTTGTCGGGGAGCTGTTTTTT,TRBD1,TRBV11-2,TRBJ2-2,-
CASSPRDTDTYEQYF,TGCGCCAGCAGCCCTCGGGACACGGATACCTACGAGCAGTACTTC,-,TRBV5-1,TRBJ2-7,-
CASSLVAGGNAGELFF,TGCGCCAGCAGCTTGGTTGCAGGGGGGAACGCCGGGGAGCTGTTTTTT,-,TRBV5-1,TRBJ2-2,-
CASSLEGGRANYGYTF,TGTGCCAGCAGCTTAGAAGGCGGCAGAGCTAACTATGGCTACACCTTC,-,TRBV7-2,TRBJ1-2,-
CASSPTGIEQYF,TGTGCCAGCAGCCCCACAGGGATCGAGCAGTACTTC,-,TRBV5-5,TRBJ2-7,few
CASSFKGHFYGYTF,TGTGCCAGCAGCTTCAAGGGACATTTCTATGGCTACACCTTC,-,TRBV7-8,TRBJ1-2,few
CASSQDVASGRAGEQYF,TGTGCCAGCAGCCAAGATGTGGCTAGCGGGAGAGCAGGCGAGCAGTACTTC,TRBD2,TRBV5-4,TRBJ2-7,few
CASSWGGQGNSPLHF,TGTGCCAGCAGTTGGGGGGGACAGGGGAATTCACCCCTCCACTTT,TRBD1,TRBV28,TRBJ1-6,many
CASRTVNYEQYF,TGTGCCAGCAGGACAGTTAACTACGAGCAGTACTTC,-,TRBV28,TRBJ2-7,many
CASTTGTTYEQYF,TGTGCCAGCACCACCGGGACAACCTACGAGCAGTACTTC,-,TRBV2,TRBJ2-7,-
CASSYLGGYEQYF,TGTGCCAGCAGTTACCTCGGGGGGTACGAGCAGTACTTC,TRBD2,TRBV6-5,TRBJ2-7,few
CASSIGTNTEAFF,TGTGCCAGTAGTATAGGCACAAACACTGAAGCTTTCTTT,-,TRBV19,TRBJ1-1,few
CASSPRGPLRQETQYF,TGCGCCAGCAGCCCTAGGGGCCCCCTGAGGCAAGAGACCCAGTACTTC,-,TRBV4-3,TRBJ2-5,few
CASTPPRTSADRAGETQYF,TGTGCCAGCACCCCCCCCCGGACCTCCGCGGACAGGGCTGGAGAGACCCAGTACTTC,TRBD1,TRBV5-6,TRBJ2-5,-
CASSVGTGGGYEQYF,TGTGCCAGCAGCGTAGGGACAGGGGGTGGCTACGAGCAGTACTTC,TRBD1,TRBV9,TRBJ2-7,-
CASSAYMNTEAFF,TGTGCCAGCAGCGCCTATATGAACACTGAAGCTTTCTTT,-,TRBV7-2,TRBJ1-1,-
CASSPRTGGYGYTF,TGTGCCAGCAGCCCGAGGACAGGGGGCTATGGCTACACCTTC,TRBD1,TRBV9,TRBJ1-2,-
CASRGRLAHEQYF,TGTGCCAGCAGGGGTAGACTAGCCCACGAGCAGTACTTC,TRBD2,TRBV11-2,TRBJ2-7,few
CASTRGGGAYEQYF,TGTGCCAGCACCCGGGGGGGCGGAGCCTACGAGCAGTACTTC,TRBD2,TRBV6-5,TRBJ2-7,few
CASSRGASSSYNEQFF,TGCGCCAGCAGTCGGGGTGCATCGAGCTCCTACAATGAGCAGTTCTTC,-,TRBV5-1,TRBJ2-1,-
CASSFKPGQVSAEQFF,TGCGCCAGCAGCTTCAAACCGGGACAGGTTTCCGCTGAGCAGTTCTTC,TRBD1,TRBV5-1,TRBJ2-1,few
CASSLLETQYF,TGCGCCAGCAGCCTTCTAGAGACCCAGTACTTC,-,TRBV5-1,TRBJ2-5,-
CASSLFSSHRGYFTEAFF,TGTGCCAGCAGCTTATTTTCCAGTCACAGGGGGTATTTCACTGAAGCTTTCTTT,TRBD1,TRBV7-9,TRBJ1-1,few
CAWSVRSGGRKLFF,TGTGCCTGGAGTGTACGGTCAGGGGGTCGAAAACTGTTTTTT,TRBD1,TRBV30,TRBJ1-4,few
CASSRLAGEAGELFF,TGTGCCAGTAGTCGCCTAGCGGGAGAAGCCGGGGAGCTGTTTTTT,TRBD2,TRBV19,TRBJ2-2,-
CASSFAGSGAGELFF,TGTGCCAGCAGCTTCGCAGGGTCGGGTGCCGGGGAGCTGTTTTTT,-,TRBV5-4,TRBJ2-2,-
CASSFTGNTEAFF,TGTGCCAGCAGCTTTACAGGGAACACTGAAGCTTTCTTT,-,TRBV7-9,TRBJ1-1,few
CASSLYSSYNEQFF,TGTGCCAGCAGCTTATACTCTTCCTACAATGAGCAGTTCTTC,-,TRBV11-2,TRBJ2-1,few